Shown below are 21 T cell receptor beta chains from a single sample sequenced in a study of T-cell memory formation after mild COVID-19 (dated by TCRdb to the early 2020s). The library was made by 5' RACE. The instrument given in TCRdb is Illumina NovaSeq 6000. TCRdb handled the public reads itself, with Q25 trimming in fastp and clone calling in MiXCR, and kept productive beta chains. Rows are combined by CDR3 protein, so each entry shows the most common genes and DNA. The sample has 120,000 or so distinct CDR3 sequences on record, roughly 6.2% of them singletons. The top ten clones comprise roughly 2.2% of the sample. Material: PBMCs or a T cell subset sorted from them (not recorded which). The receptors were gathered from an adult woman who had mild COVID-19 (a few samples of this study predate the infection). The sample titles of this study are shuffled in the database, so cell type and time point are left out; the donor was told from shared clones.

The CDR3 loop is CSAGLGDPQDYGYTF. The CDR3 DNA reads as TGCAGTGCCGGCCTGGGGGACCCGCAGGACTATGGCTACACCTTC. The chain carries TRBV20-1 and TRBJ1-2; tentatively, D is TRBD1 (5 bases). Per germline, CDR1 DFQATT and CDR2 SNEGSKA (reference sequence). Trimming removed 6 bases from V and 3 bases from J, with 20 bases in between. The CDR3 totals 15 residues.

The chain employs TRBV20-1 and TRBJ1-5; D remains unclear. Germline values: CDR1 DFQATT, CDR2 SNEGSKA (reference sequence). V was pared by 1 base and J by 5 bases, with 9 bases between. This CDR3 has 13 amino acids. The CDR3 sequence is CSARVDGDQPQHF. In nucleotides, the CDR3 is TGCAGTGCTAGAGTCGACGGAGATCAGCCCCAGCATTTT.

J is TRBJ2-3 and V is TRBV4-1; TRBD2 matches at 12 bases. V dropped 6 bases and J dropped 6; count of bases not matched to a gene: 10. This CDR3 is 16 amino acids long. From germline, CDR1 is MGHRA and CDR2 YSYEKL. Here the CDR3 DNA reads TGCGCCAGCAGAGCCGTACTAGCGGGGGGACGGGATACGCAGTATTTT. Translated, it gives CASRAVLAGGRDTQYF.

This clonotype came up a few times. The chain uses TRBV15 and TRBJ1-1; D not resolved. This CDR3 spans 12 amino acids. Germline CDR1 is LNHNV and CDR2 is YYDKDF (reference sequence). Trimming left V 0 bases short and J 4 bases short, with 3 bases between. CDR3 sequence reads: CATSRDTTEAFF. The CDR3 region has the DNA TGTGCCACCAGCAGAGATACCACTGAAGCTTTCTTT.

This clonotype was counted at least ten times. The rearrangement uses TRBV20-1 and TRBJ2-3; the match to TRBD2 covers 9 bases. The germline V gene encodes CDR1 DFQATT and CDR2 SNEGSKA (reference sequence). This CDR3 is 15 amino acids long. The J segment lost 5 bases and the V segment lost 3 bases, leaving 9 bases of the junction unmatched. This CDR3 is CSARGPSGKVDTQYF. The DNA of the CDR3 is TGCAGTGCTAGGGGCCCTAGCGGGAAAGTAGATACGCAGTATTTT.

In this sample, this clonotype turned up a few times. The chain carries TRBV19 and TRBJ2-7, with D possibly being TRBD2 (6 bases). The CDR3 contains 12 residues. Germline V gene data show CDR1 as LNHDA and CDR2 as SQIVND (reference sequence). The germline V and J ends were trimmed by 7 bases and 0 bases, with 7 bases remaining between them. The CDR3 loop is CASTSVSYEQYF. For the CDR3, the DNA is TGTGCCAGTACTAGCGTCTCCTACGAGCAGTACTTC.

This clonotype showed up many times. The rearrangement joins TRBV6-2 or TRBV6-3 to TRBJ2-1; the match to TRBD2 covers 10 bases. V gave up 8 bases and J gave up 8 bases; unmatched junction bases: 15. In germline, CDR1 is MNHEY, CDR2 SVGEGT. The CDR3 has 16 amino acids. CDR3 sequence (DNA): TGTGCCAGCCTTTCGACCCGGAGTAGCGGGGGGTATGAGCAGTTCTTC. It codes for CASLSTRSSGGYEQFF.

This rearrangement joins TRBV12-3 or TRBV12-4 to TRBJ1-5; D call uncertain. Trimming cost V 3 bases and J 7 bases, with 7 bases left between them. This CDR3 has 12 residues. The chain's CDR3 is CASSFGPQPQHF. The CDR3 nucleotides read TGTGCCAGCAGTTTTGGACCCCAGCCCCAGCATTTT.

The CDR3 nucleotides read TGCAGTGCCCGAGGAGGTGCGGGGAACACTGAAGCTTTCTTT. This translates into CSARGGAGNTEAFF. This rearrangement joins TRBV20-1 to TRBJ1-1; no definite D call. Deletions cut 6 bases from V and 1 base from J, with 15 bases between. Germline assignment: CDR1 DFQATT and CDR2 SNEGSKA (reference sequence). The CDR3 has 14 residues.

This chain joins TRBV20-1 and TRBJ2-7; no clear D gene. CDR3 length: 11 residues. Germline V gene data show CDR1 as DFQATT and CDR2 as SNEGSKA (reference sequence). The germline V and J ends were trimmed by 0 bases and 4 bases, with 4 bases remaining between them. CDR3 protein: CSAREEYEQYF. The CDR3 DNA reads TGCAGTGCTAGAGAGGAGTACGAGCAGTACTTC.

In its sample, this clonotype was seen many times. The CDR3 spells CASSRLAFSTDTQYF. The CDR3 DNA reads as TGTGCCAGCAGCCGACTAGCGTTTAGCACAGATACGCAGTATTTT. The rearrangement links TRBV5-4 to TRBJ2-3; 8 bases are shared with TRBD2. The CDR3 has 15 residues. V lost 4 bases, J lost 0 bases, and 4 bases stayed unmatched. Germline CDR1 and CDR2: SGHNT and YYREEE (reference sequence).

The V and J genes are TRBV14 and TRBJ2-7; D might be TRBD1 (6 bases). The CDR3 runs 14 residues. Germline loops: CDR1 SGHDN, CDR2 FVKESK. The germline V and J ends were trimmed by 0 bases and 3 bases, with 9 bases remaining between them. The CDR3 protein is CASSQEGADYEQYF. CDR3 sequence (DNA): TGTGCCAGCAGCCAAGAGGGGGCGGACTACGAGCAGTACTTC.

This clonotype was seen a handful of times. V is TRBV24-1 and J is TRBJ1-2, with D possibly TRBD1 on 6 matching bases. Germline-derived CDR1 and CDR2 are KGHDR and SFDVKD. V lost 5 bases and J lost 6, with 12 bases in between. This CDR3 is 13 amino acids long. In DNA, the CDR3 is TGTGCCACCAGTGTGAGGGGGGCAGATGGCTACACCTTC. Amino acid sequence: CATSVRGADGYTF.

The rearrangement links TRBV5-1 to TRBJ2-5; no definite D call. Trimming took off 0 bases at V and 0 bases at J, with 6 bases between the two ends. Germline V lookup: CDR1 SGHRS, CDR2 YFSETQ. This CDR3 has 14 amino acids. The CDR3 here is CASSLAGHQETQYF. DNA of the CDR3: TGCGCCAGCAGCTTGGCCGGGCACCAAGAGACCCAGTACTTC.

A few counts support this clonotype. J is TRBJ2-1 and V is TRBV9; 8 nucleotides agree with TRBD2. Germline V gene lookup returns CDR1 SGDLS and CDR2 YYNGEE. Trimming removed 0 bases from V and 9 bases from J; junction bases left unmatched: 8. The CDR3 is made up of 15 amino acids. The CDR3 DNA reads as TGTGCCAGCAGCGTAGACCCCGGGACTAGTCGTGAGCAGTTCTTC. Amino acids: CASSVDPGTSREQFF.

V usage is TRBV6-5 and J usage is TRBJ2-7; 9 bases are a match to TRBD1. The V gene end was trimmed by 3 bases and the J gene end by 4 bases; junction bases not matched to a gene: 7. Germline CDR1 reads MNHEY; CDR2 reads SVGAGI. This CDR3 region has 15 residues. DNA for the CDR3: TGTGCCAGCAGTTATTGGACAGGGGCTAGATACGAGCAGTACTTC. Its protein product is CASSYWTGARYEQYF.

This clonotype occurred many times. The chain carries TRBV11-1 and TRBJ2-1; D remains ambiguous. CDR1 SGHAT and CDR2 FQDESV come from the germline V gene (reference sequence). Trimming cost V 5 bases and J 2 bases, with 19 bases left between them. The CDR3 consists of 17 residues. CDR3 sequence: CASSPLGPTRTYNEQFF. The CDR3 DNA reads TGTGCCAGCAGCCCTCTTGGACCGACGCGCACCTACAATGAGCAGTTCTTC.

The chain recombines TRBV6-5 with TRBJ1-1, with D unclear. Germline CDR1 MNHEY, CDR2 SVGAGI. The V and J ends lost 8 bases and 3 bases respectively, with 10 bases between them. This CDR3 has 12 residues. The CDR3 here is CASRGPHTEAFF. CDR3 nucleotides: TGTGCCAGCCGAGGACCCCACACTGAAGCTTTCTTT.

This clonotype was counted many times. The chain uses TRBV6-5 and TRBJ1-1; 11 bases fit TRBD1. Germline V gene lookup returns CDR1 MNHEY and CDR2 SVGAGI. The length of the CDR3 is 15 residues. The V gene end was trimmed by 4 bases and the J gene end by 6 bases; junction bases not matched to a gene: 7. CDR3 region: CASSSAGTGGSEAFF. For the CDR3, the DNA is TGTGCCAGCAGTTCGGCCGGGACAGGGGGGTCTGAAGCTTTCTTT.

At least ten counts were recorded for this clonotype. J is TRBJ2-7 and V is TRBV5-1, with D unclear. Trimming took off 0 bases at V and 4 bases at J, with 14 bases between the two ends. The CDR3 sequence is 15 residues long. Germline V gives CDR1 SGHRS, CDR2 YFSETQ. As DNA, the CDR3 is TGCGCCAGCAGCTTGGCTGGGGAATCGGTTTACGAGCAGTACTTC. Its protein product is CASSLAGESVYEQYF.

This clonotype was observed many times. This chain links TRBV29-1 with TRBJ1-1; no clear D. V was trimmed by 4 bases and J by 4 bases, leaving 13 bases between them. The V gene's germline CDR1 is SQVTM and CDR2 ANQGSEA. This CDR3 comprises 13 residues. The DNA of the CDR3 is TGCAGCGTTGCTGGCCTCAGGAGCACTGAAGCTTTCTTT. This sequence encodes CSVAGLRSTEAFF.